What follows are 30 T cell receptor beta chains derived from one specimen sequenced in a study of control samples from healthy donors and cancer patients. Data came from immunoSEQ multiplex PCR; TCRdb stores just in-frame clones and leaves some out. The sample lists tens of thousands of clones, roughly 87% seen once, with over 3.5% in the top ten. The sample consisted of blood. The receptors come from a woman between 45 and 65 years old in good health.

The rearrangement uses TRBV10-3 and TRBJ2-1; TRBD1 aligns across 7 bases. There are 15 residues in the CDR3. With 3 bases clipped from V and 0 bases from J, the junction kept 2 bases outside the gene matches. Germline CDR1 ENHRY, CDR2 SYGVKD. The CDR3: CAISERDSSYNEQFF. Written as DNA, the CDR3 is TGTGCCATCAGTGAAAGGGACAGCTCCTACAATGAGCAGTTCTTC.

The genes are TRBV27 and TRBJ2-1; 7 bases match TRBD2. CDR1 and CDR2 (germline): MNHEY, SMNVEV (reference sequence). This CDR3 is built from 15 residues. Unmatched junction bases numbered 2, after V lost 1 base and J lost 2 bases. CDR3 nucleotide sequence: TGTGCCAGCAGTTTATTAGCGGGCACCTACAATGAGCAGTTCTTC. Amino acids: CASSLLAGTYNEQFF.

This sequence joins TRBV7-3 and TRBJ2-1; 9 bases line up with TRBD2. From germline, CDR1 is SGHTA and CDR2 FQGTGA. The trim removed 0 bases at V and 9 bases at J, leaving 9 bases unmatched. The CDR3 consists of 16 residues. The CDR3 sequence: CASSLTWREGRGEQFF. The DNA of the CDR3 is TGTGCCAGCAGCTTAACTTGGCGGGAGGGCCGGGGTGAGCAGTTCTTC.

The V and J genes are TRBV3-1 (or the pseudogene TRBV3-2) and TRBJ2-3; D could derive from TRBD1 or TRBD2 (6 bases each). The V gene's germline CDR1 is LGHDT and CDR2 YNNKEL (reference sequence). The CDR3 sequence is 16 residues long. The V gene lost 0 bases and the J gene lost 6 bases, with 16 bases spanning the gap. In DNA form, the CDR3 reads TGTGCCAGCAGCCAAGACTCAATGGGGGGCGCGGATACGCAGTATTTT. Protein sequence: CASSQDSMGGADTQYF.

This clone has just one count. The genes are TRBV24-1 and TRBJ1-2; no clear D. The CDR3 totals 12 residues. V was trimmed by 7 bases and J by 4 bases, leaving 9 bases between them. The germline gives CDR1 KGHDR, CDR2 SFDVKD. CDR3 in DNA: TGTGCCACCAGCGATGGCAGCTATGGCTACACCTTC. Amino acid sequence: CATSDGSYGYTF.

The V gene is TRBV4-2, the J gene TRBJ2-1; TRBD2 aligns across 16 bases. The CDR3 consists of 17 residues. CDR1 LGHNA and CDR2 YNFKEQ come from the germline V gene. The trim removed 7 bases at V and 4 bases at J, leaving 7 bases unmatched. The CDR3 DNA follows: TGTGCCAGCACCGGGACTAGCGGGAGGGCCTCTTACAATGAGCAGTTCTTC. Protein product: CASTGTSGRASYNEQFF.

A single count supports this clone. The rearrangement joins TRBV6-5 to TRBJ1-5; D is ambiguous. V was pared by 2 bases and J by 8 bases, with 10 bases between. In germline, CDR1 is MNHEY, CDR2 SVGAGI. The CDR3 has 13 residues. CDR3 nucleotides: TGTGCCAGCAGTTACGCGCGGTTGGAGCCCCAGCATTTT. This encodes CASSYARLEPQHF.

Only one count was recorded for this clone. The chain couples TRBV5-6 to TRBJ2-7; D uncertain. The CDR3 is 13 amino acids. The germline CDR1 and CDR2 sequences are SGHDT and YYEEEE. V gave up 3 bases and J gave up 3 bases, with 10 bases separating them. This CDR3 reads CASSSPNLYEQYF. The CDR3 DNA reads as TGTGCCAGCAGCTCCCCCAATCTCTACGAGCAGTACTTC. Drawing the rest from reference TRBV5-6 and TRBJ2-7, the complete variable domain is DAGVTQSPTHLIKTRGQQVTLRCSPKSGHDTVSWYQQALGQGPQFIFQYYEEEERQRGNFPDRFSGHQFPNYSSELNVNALLLGDSALYLCASSSPNLYEQYFGPGTRLTVT.

The chain couples TRBV27 to TRBJ1-2, with D possibly TRBD1 on 5 matching bases. Trimming stripped 10 bases from V and 2 bases from J, with 11 bases between. The CDR3 extends over 12 amino acids. Germline V gene lookup returns CDR1 MNHEY and CDR2 SMNVEV (reference sequence). The CDR3 DNA sequence: TGTGCCACCCTCCGGGACAACTATGGCTACACCTTC. As protein: CATLRDNYGYTF.

The genes are TRBV6-4 and TRBJ2-3; a possible D gene is TRBD2 (5 bases). The CDR3 covers 15 residues. Trimming shortened V by 5 bases and J by 1 base, and 13 bases separated the two germline ends. Per germline, CDR1 MRHNA and CDR2 SNTAGT. CDR3 loop: CASSLEAQGTDTQYF. Here the CDR3 DNA reads TGTGCCAGCAGTCTGGAGGCCCAGGGCACAGATACGCAGTATTTT.

This chain joins TRBV16 and TRBJ2-1; a weak D match, TRBD2 (7 bases). This CDR3 is 15 amino acids long. CDR1 is KGHSY, CDR2 FQNENV, per germline. V was pared by 2 bases and J by 8 bases, with 16 bases between. The CDR3, as DNA: TGTGCCAGCAGCCAAGTTTCGGGGGGCCGCGATGAGCAGTTCTTC. It codes for CASSQVSGGRDEQFF.

The V and J genes are TRBV6-6 and TRBJ2-3, with a possible D match to TRBD2 (6 bases). V lost 7 bases and J lost 5, with 13 bases in between. CDR3 size: 13 residues. The germline V gene has CDR1 MNHNY and CDR2 SVGAGI (reference sequence). DNA for the CDR3: TGTGCCAGCATACGGAGGGACGGAGATACGCAGTATTTT. This codes for CASIRRDGDTQYF.

The chain links TRBV5-4 to TRBJ2-1, with 7 bases aligning to TRBD2. J was trimmed by 9 bases and V by 0 bases; bases with no gene match: 9. Per germline, CDR1 SGHNT and CDR2 YYREEE (reference sequence). The CDR3 covers 15 residues. CDR3 sequence: CASSLDGGFDTEQFF. The CDR3 DNA sequence: TGTGCCAGCAGCTTGGACGGGGGGTTCGACACTGAGCAGTTCTTC.

This sequence joins TRBV10-3 and TRBJ1-2; D is unclear. This CDR3 region has 11 residues. Germline loops: CDR1 ENHRY, CDR2 SYGVKD. The V end lost 3 bases, the J end lost 9 bases, and 8 bases lay between the germline ends. Written as DNA, the CDR3 is TGTGCCATCAGTGATGCGGGGAGCTACACCTTC. Protein sequence: CAISDAGSYTF.

The gene calls are TRBV5-5 and TRBJ1-1, with D hard to call. This CDR3 region has 13 residues. Germline assignment: CDR1 SGHKS and CDR2 YYEKEE (reference sequence). Trimming left V 3 bases short and J 2 bases short, with 8 bases between. As DNA, the CDR3 is TGTGCCAGCAGCTCACGGGGAAACACTGAAGCTTTCTTT. Its protein product is CASSSRGNTEAFF.

The J gene is TRBJ2-3, the V gene TRBV10-2; no firm D call. CDR1 and CDR2 (germline): WSHSY, SAAADI. This CDR3 spans 11 amino acids. Trimming took off 5 bases at V and 6 bases at J, with 6 bases between the two ends. The CDR3 loop reads CASSWTDTQYF. The CDR3 DNA sequence: TGCGCCAGCAGTTGGACGGATACGCAGTATTTT.

This clone was seen a single time. The rearrangement joins TRBV12-3 or TRBV12-4 to TRBJ1-6; D not certain. The length of the CDR3 is 12 residues. Deletions cut 6 bases from V and 8 bases from J, with 8 bases between. The CDR3 reads CASSPGDSPLHF. CDR3 DNA sequence: TGTGCCAGCAGCCCTGGGGATTCACCCCTCCACTTT.

As regards this clone: Other DNA sequences of this sample code for an identical CDR3. The J gene is TRBJ2-6, the V gene TRBV5-1; 10 bases map to TRBD1. This CDR3 has 17 residues. Germline CDR1 is SGHRS and CDR2 is YFSETQ. After removal of 3 bases from V and 1 base from J, the junction contained 4 bases not matched to a gene. Here the CDR3 reads CASSSWTGGSGANVLTF. The DNA for the CDR3 is TGCGCCAGCAGCTCCTGGACAGGGGGGTCTGGGGCCAACGTCCTGACTTTC.

The genes are TRBV28 and TRBJ2-1; 11 bases line up with TRBD2. The CDR3 runs to 15 residues. Germline loops: CDR1 MDHEN, CDR2 SYDVKM. V lost 2 bases, J lost 5 bases, and 2 bases stayed unmatched. For the CDR3, the DNA is TGTGCCAGCAGTTTACTAGCGGGAGGTAACAATGAGCAGTTCTTC. Residues: CASSLLAGGNNEQFF.

This chain connects TRBV19 to TRBJ2-3, with 10 bases lining up with TRBD2. The CDR3 totals 14 residues. Germline CDR1 and CDR2: LNHDA and SQIVND (reference sequence). The V gene end was trimmed by 7 bases and the J gene end by 2 bases; junction bases not matched to a gene: 3. CDR3 residues: CASNLAGVTDTQYF. CDR3 coding DNA: TGTGCCAGTAATCTAGCGGGAGTCACAGATACGCAGTATTTT.

As concerns this clone: An end of the junction differs from the germline gene, which may be a read error. The rearrangement uses TRBV10-3 and TRBJ1-5, with 10 bases aligning to TRBD1. The CDR3 loop spans 14 amino acids. CDR1 and CDR2 (germline): ENHRY, SYGVKD. The CDR3 spells CAISDGEGTGAPSF. In DNA form, the CDR3 reads TGTGCCATCAGTGATGGCGAAGGGACAGGGGCCCCCAGTTTT.

The chain couples TRBV27 to TRBJ2-2; D call uncertain. The CDR3 is 12 residues long. The germline gives CDR1 MNHEY, CDR2 SMNVEV (reference sequence). Trimming took 6 bases from V and 6 from J, leaving 8 bases between them. The CDR3 bases are TGTGCCAGCAGGCGGTGGGCCGGGGAGCTGTTTTTT. Protein sequence: CASRRWAGELFF.

J is TRBJ2-7 and V is TRBV5-1; 8 bases match TRBD1. Germline V lookup: CDR1 SGHRS, CDR2 YFSETQ. The CDR3 runs 15 residues. V shed 0 bases and J 0 bases; nucleotides not matched to a gene: 2. CDR3 DNA sequence: TGCGCCAGCAGCTTGGGCGGACAGGGCTCCTACGAGCAGTACTTC. It yields the protein CASSLGGQGSYEQYF.

This chain links TRBV7-2 with TRBJ2-1, with a weak D call TRBD1 (6 bases). V lost 5 bases, J lost 9 bases, and 17 bases lay in between. Germline-derived CDR1 and CDR2 are SGHTA and FQGNSA. CDR3 length: 14 amino acids. CDR3 DNA sequence: TGTGCCAGCAGCCAAACCCCACACAGGGCTGAGCAGTTCTTC. Translating it yields CASSQTPHRAEQFF.

This clone was recorded a few times. The junction differs from germline at one of its ends, possibly a read error. This CDR3 reads CASGKLTSRYVHF. The CDR3 nucleotides read TGTGCCAGCGGAAAATTGACTAGCCGATATGTGCACTTC. The V call is TRBV11-2, the J call TRBJ2-7, with 7 bases aligning to TRBD2. Germline lookup yields CDR1 SGHAT and CDR2 FQNNGV. This CDR3 is built from 13 residues.

The chain couples TRBV7-9 to TRBJ2-1; 8 bases align to TRBD1. Germline lookup yields CDR1 SEHNR and CDR2 FQNEAQ (reference sequence). The trim removed 4 bases at V and 5 bases at J, leaving 7 bases unmatched. The CDR3 spans 15 residues. The CDR3 region is CASSYLGQGNNEQFF. DNA of the CDR3: TGTGCCAGCAGCTACCTAGGACAGGGAAACAATGAGCAGTTCTTC.

This clone was picked up a small number of times. V is TRBV10-3 and J is TRBJ2-7; 10 bases fit TRBD2. Losses at the gene ends were 6 bases for V and 5 bases for J; bases not matched to a gene: 13. The CDR3 contains 16 residues. Per germline, CDR1 ENHRY and CDR2 SYGVKD. CDR3 sequence reads: CAISRDPSAGGDEQYF. DNA for the CDR3: TGTGCCATCAGCCGAGACCCCTCAGCGGGAGGGGACGAGCAGTACTTC.

This chain connects TRBV10-3 to TRBJ2-3; TRBD2 might be the D (7 bases). CDR1 ENHRY and CDR2 SYGVKD come from the germline V gene. The CDR3 spans 17 residues. The V and J ends lost 4 bases and 0 bases respectively, with 17 bases between them. This chain's CDR3 is CAISGTLGGASTDTQYF. Written as DNA, the CDR3 is TGTGCCATCAGTGGCACCCTAGGGGGGGCTAGCACAGATACGCAGTATTTT.

The gene calls are TRBV5-1 and TRBJ2-1; no clear D gene. Germline CDR1 reads SGHRS; CDR2 reads YFSETQ. The V end lost 2 bases, the J end lost 16 bases, and 16 bases lay between the germline ends. This CDR3 spans 12 amino acids. Written as DNA, the CDR3 is TGCGCCAGCAGCTTCAAGAATACCGACGATTTCTTC. Residues: CASSFKNTDDFF.

Points on this clone: The same CDR3 arises from other DNA sequences in this sample as well. The chain couples TRBV5-4 to TRBJ2-1; perhaps TRBD2 as D (5 bases). V was trimmed by 3 bases and J by 0 bases, leaving 10 bases between them. CDR1 SGHNT and CDR2 YYREEE come from the germline V gene (reference sequence). The CDR3 is made up of 15 amino acids. The CDR3 nucleotides are TGTGCCAGCAGCTCGCGGAGGAGCTCCTACAATGAGCAGTTCTTC. Translation gives CASSSRRSSYNEQFF.